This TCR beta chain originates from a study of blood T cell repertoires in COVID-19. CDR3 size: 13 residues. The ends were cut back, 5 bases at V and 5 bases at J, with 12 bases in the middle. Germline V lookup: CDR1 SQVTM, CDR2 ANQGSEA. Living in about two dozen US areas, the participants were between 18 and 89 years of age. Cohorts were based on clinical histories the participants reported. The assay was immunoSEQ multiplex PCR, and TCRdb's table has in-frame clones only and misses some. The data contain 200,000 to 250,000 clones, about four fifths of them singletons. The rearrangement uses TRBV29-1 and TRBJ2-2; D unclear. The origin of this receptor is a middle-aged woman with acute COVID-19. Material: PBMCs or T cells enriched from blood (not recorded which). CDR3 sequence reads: CSVPAPGTGELFF. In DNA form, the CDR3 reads TGCAGCGTTCCAGCTCCCGGGACCGGGGAGCTGTTTTTT.